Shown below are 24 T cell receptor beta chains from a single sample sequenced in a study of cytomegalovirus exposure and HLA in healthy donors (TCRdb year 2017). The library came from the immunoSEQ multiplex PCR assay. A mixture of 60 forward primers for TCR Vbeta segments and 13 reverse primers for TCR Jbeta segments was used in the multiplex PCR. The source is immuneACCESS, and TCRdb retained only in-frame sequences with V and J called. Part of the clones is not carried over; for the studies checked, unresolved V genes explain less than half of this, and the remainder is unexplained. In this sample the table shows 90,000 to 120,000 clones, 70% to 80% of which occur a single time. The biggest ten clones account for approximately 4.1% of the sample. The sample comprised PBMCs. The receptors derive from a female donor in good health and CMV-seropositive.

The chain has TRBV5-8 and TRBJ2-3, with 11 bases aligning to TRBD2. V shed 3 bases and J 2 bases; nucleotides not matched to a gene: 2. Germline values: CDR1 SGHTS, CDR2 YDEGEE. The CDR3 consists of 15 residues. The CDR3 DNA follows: TGTGCCAGCAGCTCGGGACTAGCGGCCACAGATACGCAGTATTTT. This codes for CASSSGLAATDTQYF.

The CDR3 is CASSVGPTASYEQYF. CDR3 DNA sequence: TGTGCCAGCAGTGTGGGTCCGACAGCCTCCTACGAGCAGTACTTC. The J gene is TRBJ2-7, the V gene TRBV6-1; D possibly corresponds to TRBD1 (5 bases). This CDR3 is 15 amino acids long. The germline V gene encodes CDR1 MNHNS and CDR2 SASEGT. The ends were cut back, 4 bases at V and 0 bases at J, with 13 bases in the middle.

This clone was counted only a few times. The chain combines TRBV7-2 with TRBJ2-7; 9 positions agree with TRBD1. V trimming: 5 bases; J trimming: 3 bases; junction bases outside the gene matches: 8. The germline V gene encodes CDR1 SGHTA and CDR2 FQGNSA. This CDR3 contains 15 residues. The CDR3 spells CASSLGTGPFYEQYF. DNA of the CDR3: TGTGCCAGCAGCCTCGGGACAGGGCCCTTCTACGAGCAGTACTTC.

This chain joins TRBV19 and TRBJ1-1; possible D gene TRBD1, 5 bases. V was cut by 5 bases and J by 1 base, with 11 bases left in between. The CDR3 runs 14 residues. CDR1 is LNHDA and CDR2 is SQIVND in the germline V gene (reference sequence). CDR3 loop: CASSAGKPNTEAFF. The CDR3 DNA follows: TGTGCCAGTAGTGCAGGGAAACCGAACACTGAAGCTTTCTTT.

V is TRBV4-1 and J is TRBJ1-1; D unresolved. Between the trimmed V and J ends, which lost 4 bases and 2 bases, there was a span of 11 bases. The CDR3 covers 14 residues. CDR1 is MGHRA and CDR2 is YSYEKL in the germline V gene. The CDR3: CASSLEELNTEAFF. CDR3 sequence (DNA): TGCGCCAGCAGCCTAGAGGAGCTCAACACTGAAGCTTTCTTT.

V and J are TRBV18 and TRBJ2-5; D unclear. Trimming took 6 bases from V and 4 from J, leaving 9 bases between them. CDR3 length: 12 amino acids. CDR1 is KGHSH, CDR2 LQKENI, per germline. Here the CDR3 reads CASSPTRETQYF. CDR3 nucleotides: TGTGCCAGCTCCCCCACACGAGAGACCCAGTACTTC.

The CDR3 sequence: CASSLGGVDKTYEQYF. The CDR3 DNA is TGTGCCAGCAGCTTGGGAGGGGTAGACAAAACCTACGAGCAGTACTTC. V gene TRBV7-2 combines with J gene TRBJ2-7; 7 bases are shared with TRBD2. The V segment lost 3 bases and the J segment 2 bases; nucleotides outside the gene matches: 10. This CDR3 spans 16 amino acids. CDR1 and CDR2 (germline): SGHTA, FQGNSA.

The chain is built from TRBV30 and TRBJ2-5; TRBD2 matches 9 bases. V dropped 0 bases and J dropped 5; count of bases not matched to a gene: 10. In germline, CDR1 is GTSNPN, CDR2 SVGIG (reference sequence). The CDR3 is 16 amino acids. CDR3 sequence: CAWSVPGSGRRETQYF. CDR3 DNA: TGTGCCTGGAGTGTACCGGGTAGCGGGAGACGGGAGACCCAGTACTTC.

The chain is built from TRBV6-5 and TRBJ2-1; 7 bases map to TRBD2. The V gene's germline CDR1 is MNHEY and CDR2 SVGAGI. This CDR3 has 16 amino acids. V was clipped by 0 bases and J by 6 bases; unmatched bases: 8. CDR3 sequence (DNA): TGTGCCAGCAGTTACTCCCCAAGCGGGATCAGCAATGAGCAGTTCTTC. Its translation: CASSYSPSGISNEQFF.

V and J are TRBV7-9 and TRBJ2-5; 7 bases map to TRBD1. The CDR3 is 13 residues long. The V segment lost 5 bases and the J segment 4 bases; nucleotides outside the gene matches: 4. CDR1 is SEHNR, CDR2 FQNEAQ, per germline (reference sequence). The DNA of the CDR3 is TGTGCCAGCAGCGAGGGGGCCCCAGAGACCCAGTACTTC. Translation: CASSEGAPETQYF. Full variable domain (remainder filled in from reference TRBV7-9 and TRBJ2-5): DTGVSQNPRHKITKRGQNVTFRCDPISEHNRLYWYRQTLGQGPEFLTYFQNEAQLEKSRLLSDRFSAERPKGSFSTLEIQRTEQGDSAMYLCASSEGAPETQYFGPGTRLLVL.

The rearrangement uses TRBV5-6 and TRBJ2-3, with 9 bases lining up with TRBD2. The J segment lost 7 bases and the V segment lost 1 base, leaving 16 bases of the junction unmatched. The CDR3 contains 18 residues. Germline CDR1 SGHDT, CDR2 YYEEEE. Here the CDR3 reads CASSLSPREGWAQYTQYF. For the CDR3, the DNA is TGTGCCAGCAGCTTGTCCCCGCGGGAGGGATGGGCGCAGTATACGCAGTATTTT. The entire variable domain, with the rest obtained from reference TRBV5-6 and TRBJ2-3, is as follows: DAGVTQSPTHLIKTRGQQVTLRCSPKSGHDTVSWYQQALGQGPQFIFQYYEEEERQRGNFPDRFSGHQFPNYSSELNVNALLLGDSALYLCASSLSPREGWAQYTQYFGPGTRLTVL.

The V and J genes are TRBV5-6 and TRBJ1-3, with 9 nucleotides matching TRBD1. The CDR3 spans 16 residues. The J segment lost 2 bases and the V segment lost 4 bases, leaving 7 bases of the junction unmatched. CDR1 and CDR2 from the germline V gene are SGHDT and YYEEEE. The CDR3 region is CASSLRDRVTGNTIYF. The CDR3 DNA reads TGTGCCAGCAGCCTCCGGGACAGGGTGACTGGAAACACCATATATTTT.

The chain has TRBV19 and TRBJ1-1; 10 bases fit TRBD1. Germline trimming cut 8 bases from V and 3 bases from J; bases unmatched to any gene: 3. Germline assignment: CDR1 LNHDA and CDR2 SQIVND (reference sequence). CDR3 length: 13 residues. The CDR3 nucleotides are TGTGCCAGTCAGGGACAGGGGCACACTGAAGCTTTCTTT. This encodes CASQGQGHTEAFF.

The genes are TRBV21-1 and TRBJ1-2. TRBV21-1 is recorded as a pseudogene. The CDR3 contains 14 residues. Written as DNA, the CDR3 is TGTGCCAGCAGCAAATGGAGATCTCGCTATGGCTACACCTTC. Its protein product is CASSKWRSRYGYTF.

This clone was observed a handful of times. CDR3: CASSQDFGTSGGALETQYF. CDR3 DNA sequence: TGCGCCAGCAGCCAAGATTTCGGGACTAGCGGGGGGGCCCTGGAGACCCAGTACTTC. The chain carries TRBV4-3 and TRBJ2-5; 16 nucleotides line up with TRBD2. The CDR3 has 19 amino acids. The ends lost 0 bases at V and 5 bases at J; junction bases unmatched: 9. CDR1 and CDR2 (germline): LGHNA, YSLEER.

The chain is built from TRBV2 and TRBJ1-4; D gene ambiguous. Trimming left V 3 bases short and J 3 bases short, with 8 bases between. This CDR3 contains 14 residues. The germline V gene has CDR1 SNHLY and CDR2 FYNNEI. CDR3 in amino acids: CASSENRSNEKLFF. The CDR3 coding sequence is TGTGCCAGCAGTGAGAACCGGTCTAATGAAAAACTGTTTTTT.

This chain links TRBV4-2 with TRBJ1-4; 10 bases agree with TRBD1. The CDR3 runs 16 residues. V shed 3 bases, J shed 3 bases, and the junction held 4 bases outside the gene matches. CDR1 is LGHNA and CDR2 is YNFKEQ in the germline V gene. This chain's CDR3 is CASSQTGGTSNEKLFF. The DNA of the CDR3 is TGTGCCAGCAGCCAGACAGGGGGCACGTCTAATGAAAAACTGTTTTTT.

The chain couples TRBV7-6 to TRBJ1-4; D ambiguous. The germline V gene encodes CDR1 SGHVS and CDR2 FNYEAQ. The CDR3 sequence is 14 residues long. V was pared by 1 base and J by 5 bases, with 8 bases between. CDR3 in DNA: TGTGCCAGCAGCTTAGGAGGCCCAAATGAAAAACTGTTTTTT. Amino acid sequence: CASSLGGPNEKLFF.

The CDR3 sequence: CATSSQGDYEQYF. CDR3 coding DNA: TGTGCCACCAGCAGTCAGGGGGATTACGAGCAGTACTTC. The V and J genes are TRBV15 and TRBJ2-7, with 7 bases matching TRBD1. This CDR3 has 13 amino acids. The germline V gene encodes CDR1 LNHNV and CDR2 YYDKDF (reference sequence). The V segment lost 3 bases and the J segment 4 bases; nucleotides outside the gene matches: 3.

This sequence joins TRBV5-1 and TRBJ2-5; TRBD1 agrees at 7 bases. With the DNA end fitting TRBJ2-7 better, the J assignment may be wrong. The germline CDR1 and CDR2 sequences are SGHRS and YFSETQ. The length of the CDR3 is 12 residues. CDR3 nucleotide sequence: TGCGCCAGCAGGGACAGGACCTACGAGCAGTACTTC. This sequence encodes CASRDRTYEQYF.

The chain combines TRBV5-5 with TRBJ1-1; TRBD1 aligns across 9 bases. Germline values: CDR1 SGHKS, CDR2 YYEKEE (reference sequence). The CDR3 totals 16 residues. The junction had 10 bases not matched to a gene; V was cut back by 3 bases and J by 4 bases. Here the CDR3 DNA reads TGTGCCAGCAGCTATCGGACAGGGGCCGAGGGCACTGAAGCTTTCTTT. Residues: CASSYRTGAEGTEAFF.

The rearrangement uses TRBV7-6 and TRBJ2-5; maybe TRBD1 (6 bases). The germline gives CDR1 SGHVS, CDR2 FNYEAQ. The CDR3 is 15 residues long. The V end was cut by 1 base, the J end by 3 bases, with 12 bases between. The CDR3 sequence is CASSLVTGSEETQYF. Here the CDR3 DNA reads TGTGCCAGCAGCTTAGTCACAGGGTCCGAAGAGACCCAGTACTTC.

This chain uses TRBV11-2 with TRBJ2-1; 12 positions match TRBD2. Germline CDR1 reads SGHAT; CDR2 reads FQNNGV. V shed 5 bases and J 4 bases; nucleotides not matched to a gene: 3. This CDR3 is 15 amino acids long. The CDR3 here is CASSRLAGEYNEQFF. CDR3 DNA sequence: TGTGCCAGCAGCAGACTAGCGGGAGAGTACAATGAGCAGTTCTTC.

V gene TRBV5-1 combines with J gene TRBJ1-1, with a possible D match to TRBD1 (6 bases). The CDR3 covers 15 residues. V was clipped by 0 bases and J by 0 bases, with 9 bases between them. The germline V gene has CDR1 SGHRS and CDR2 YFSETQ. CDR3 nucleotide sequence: TGCGCCAGCAGCTTGGTGCGGGGGCTGAACACTGAAGCTTTCTTT. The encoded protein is CASSLVRGLNTEAFF.